This paragraph reports one TCR beta chain. Its cognate antigen is unknown. This record comes from a study of T cell responses to AZD1222 COVID-19 vaccine. Study-level points and caveats: Baseline serostatus was positive in only six AZD1222 recipients.

TCRdb keeps only in-frame clones here, not all; method: immunoSEQ multiplex PCR. There are tens of thousands of clones in the sample; around 88% occur only once, and around a tenth lies in the top ten. The germline V gene has CDR1 SGHAT and CDR2 FQNNGV. The CDR3 has 13 amino acids. V was pared by 7 bases and J by 7 bases, with 9 bases of the junction left unmatched. The sequence was obtained from an adult who received the AZD1222 COVID-19 vaccine. The sequenced sample was peripheral blood, obtained 28 days after the second AZD1222 dose. The chain recombines TRBV11-2 with TRBJ1-2; 7 bases align to TRBD1. The CDR3 loop reads CASNLRGSGGYTF. DNA for the CDR3: TGTGCCAGCAACCTCAGGGGGTCAGGTGGCTACACCTTC.